The rows below give T cell receptor beta chains drawn from one sample of a study of neoadjuvant anti-PD-1 for oral cavity cancer. TCRdb's copy holds only in-frame clones and misses some; the assay was immunoSEQ multiplex PCR. This repertoire shows about 15,000 clones, 50% to 65% found once; its top ten account for 2% to 3%. The sample consisted of PBMCs, taken before nivolumab (anti-PD-1) treatment. The receptors derive from a person aged 40 to 85 with oral cavity squamous cell carcinoma. Both conserved end residues are part of each CDR3. Fields, in order: clone size, J gene, V gene, D gene, CDR3 protein, CDR3 DNA. The D gene is left open where the match is weak. A clone size is listed for some rows: how often the clone was seen (once, few, many), or a class if it is expanded.

NA TRBJ2-7 TRBV10-3 TRBD1 CAISEGQGFGYEQYF TGTGCCATCAGTGAGGGACAGGGGTTCGGTTACGAGCAGTACTTC
NA TRBJ2-6 TRBV29-1 NA CSVELANVLTF TGCAGCGTTGAATTGGCCAACGTCCTGACTTTC
NA TRBJ1-1 TRBV7-2 NA CASSLRGVGRAFF TGTGCCAGCAGCTTAAGGGGGGTAGGACGAGCTTTCTTT
once TRBJ2-7 TRBV10-3 TRBD1 CAMDTGTGVGEQYF TGTGCCATGGACACCGGGACAGGGGTTGGAGAGCAGTACTTC
once TRBJ1-1 TRBV25-1 NA CASSDLRGEAFF TGTGCCAGCAGTGATCTCAGGGGTGAGGCTTTCTTT
NA TRBJ2-2 TRBV6-6 NA CASSYSTQPNTGELFF TGTGCCAGCAGTTACTCGACCCAGCCTAACACCGGGGAGCTGTTTTTT
NA TRBJ1-1 TRBV28 NA CASSLSQWGKAFF TGTGCCAGCAGTTTATCCCAGTGGGGGAAAGCTTTCTTT
NA TRBJ2-5 TRBV9 NA CASSVGASATQETQYF TGTGCCAGCAGCGTAGGGGCTAGCGCCACACAAGAGACCCAGTACTTC
few TRBJ2-7 TRBV27 TRBD2 CASSSTRGGSGSYEQYF TGTGCCAGCAGTTCCACTCGGGGCGGTAGCGGGAGCTACGAGCAGTACTTC
NA TRBJ2-2 TRBV9 NA CASSTKGRGYTGELFF TGTGCCAGCAGCACTAAAGGGAGGGGGTACACCGGGGAGCTGTTTTTT
NA TRBJ2-3 TRBV20-1 NA CSASGPSTQYF TGCAGTGCTAGCGGCCCCAGTACGCAGTATTTT
few TRBJ2-3 TRBV5-4 TRBD2 CASSFGGEDTQYF TGTGCCAGCAGCTTTGGGGGGGAGGATACGCAGTATTTT
NA TRBJ2-5 TRBV15 NA CATSKPQETQYF TGTGCCACCAGCAAACCCCAGGAGACCCAGTACTTC
NA TRBJ2-7 TRBV4-1 NA CASSQGDFIGQSPYEQYF TGCGCCAGCAGCCAAGGAGACTTCATTGGGCAGTCCCCCTACGAGCAGTACTTC
NA TRBJ2-7 TRBV30 TRBD2 CAWSDGLANYEQYF TGTGCCTGGAGCGACGGACTAGCGAACTACGAGCAGTACTTC
once TRBJ1-1 TRBV6-5 TRBD1 CASRIQGANTEAFF TGTGCCAGCAGGATACAGGGGGCGAACACTGAAGCTTTCTTT
NA TRBJ2-1 TRBV4-2 TRBD2 CASSQDFGTSGYNEQFF TGTGCCAGCAGCCAAGACTTTGGGACTAGCGGATACAATGAGCAGTTCTTC
NA TRBJ2-1 TRBV7-6 NA CASSRQEGNNEQFF TGTGCCAGCAGCCGCCAGGAGGGGAACAATGAGCAGTTCTTC
once TRBJ2-3 TRBV6-4 TRBD2 CASSRASGITDTQYF TGTGCCAGCAGCCGAGCTAGCGGCATCACAGATACGCAGTATTTT
NA TRBJ2-1 TRBV9 NA CASSVVGGAEQFF TGTGCCAGCAGCGTAGTCGGCGGGGCTGAGCAGTTCTTC
once TRBJ1-5 TRBV27 NA CASSLLGGADQPQHF TGTGCCAGCAGTCTCCTCGGGGGCGCGGATCAGCCCCAGCATTTT
NA TRBJ2-5 TRBV5-1 NA CASSVSGGGIETQYF TGCGCCAGCAGCGTTTCAGGGGGAGGGATAGAGACCCAGTACTTC
NA TRBJ2-1 TRBV30 NA CAWSPLRAYNEQFF TGTGCCTGGAGTCCCCTGCGGGCCTACAATGAGCAGTTCTTC
NA TRBJ2-3 TRBV10-2 TRBD2 CASRISGGSTDTQYF TGCGCCAGCAGGATTAGCGGGGGTAGCACAGATACGCAGTATTTT
NA TRBJ2-7 TRBV5-4 NA CASSFYSGGPLEQYF TGTGCCAGCAGCTTCTATTCCGGGGGGCCTTTGGAGCAGTACTTC
NA TRBJ1-1 TRBV5-4 TRBD1 CASSLPGTGREAFF TGTGCCAGCAGCTTGCCGGGGACAGGCCGCGAAGCTTTCTTT
few TRBJ1-1 TRBV19 TRBD1 CASTQYLQRDREAFF TGTGCCAGTACCCAATACCTACAAAGGGACAGGGAAGCTTTCTTT
NA TRBJ1-1 TRBV28 NA CASSSQQNSQTAFF TGTGCCAGCAGTTCACAGCAGAACTCTCAAACAGCTTTCTTT
NA TRBJ1-5 TRBV19 NA CASSRGGPQHF TGTGCCAGTAGTAGAGGGGGGCCCCAGCATTTT
NA TRBJ2-1 TRBV7-9 NA CASSPLGVYNEQFF TGTGCCAGCAGCCCCCTAGGGGTCTACAATGAGCAGTTCTTC
NA TRBJ1-5 TRBV4-2 NA CASSQGVTQPQHF TGTGCCAGCAGCCAGGGGGTGACCCAGCCCCAGCATTTT
NA TRBJ1-1 TRBV2 NA CASSLPRDAVGAEAFF TGTGCCAGCAGCCTACCCCGGGACGCCGTTGGGGCTGAAGCTTTCTTT
few TRBJ2-7 TRBV4-2 NA CASSQEGNSYEQYF TGTGCCAGCAGCCAAGAGGGGAACTCCTACGAGCAGTACTTC
once TRBJ2-1 TRBV9 TRBD2 CASSGLSAGVDRGEQFF TGTGCCAGCAGCGGCCTTTCAGCGGGAGTCGATAGGGGGGAGCAGTTCTTC
few TRBJ2-1 TRBV5-1 NA CASSLRDTYNEQFF TGCGCCAGCAGCTTGCGGGACACGTACAATGAGCAGTTCTTC
few TRBJ1-5 TRBV6-1 NA CASAFSSDSNQPQHF TGTGCCAGCGCGTTCTCCTCGGATAGCAATCAGCCCCAGCATTTT
NA TRBJ2-7 TRBV5-1 NA CASSDGRTTYEQYF TGCGCCAGCAGCGACGGGAGAACGACCTACGAGCAGTACTTC
NA TRBJ1-1 TRBV11-2 NA CASSLFLEAFF TGTGCCAGCAGCTTATTTTTAGAAGCTTTCTTT
NA TRBJ2-7 TRBV30 NA CAWEGGTYEQYF TGTGCCTGGGAAGGTGGGACCTACGAGCAGTACTTC
NA TRBJ1-2 TRBV10-3 TRBD1 CAISGQGSKSYGYTF TGTGCCATCAGTGGACAGGGGTCGAAAAGCTATGGCTACACCTTC
few TRBJ1-2 TRBV28 TRBD1 CASSSGDRARGYTF TGTGCCAGCAGTTCCGGGGACAGGGCGCGTGGCTACACCTTC
NA TRBJ1-3 TRBV9 NA CASSVEGATGNTIYF TGTGCCAGCAGCGTGGAAGGGGCCACTGGAAACACCATATATTTT
NA TRBJ2-4 TRBV19 NA CASSIAVAKNIQYF TGTGCCAGTAGTATAGCGGTAGCCAAAAACATTCAGTACTTC
NA TRBJ2-7 TRBV27 NA CASSFQEGYEQYF TGTGCCAGCAGTTTCCAAGAGGGCTACGAGCAGTACTTC
NA TRBJ1-5 TRBV5-1 NA CASSLGPGDNQPQHF TGCGCCAGCAGCTTGGGACCTGGGGACAATCAGCCCCAGCATTTT
NA TRBJ2-6 TRBV10-3 TRBD2 CAISERDGRALGANVLTF TGTGCCATCAGTGAGAGGGACGGGAGGGCCCTTGGGGCCAACGTCCTGACTTTC
NA TRBJ2-2 TRBV27 NA CASQKRQFQNTGELFF TGTGCCAGCCAGAAACGGCAATTCCAGAACACCGGGGAGCTGTTTTTT
NA TRBJ1-2 TRBV30 NA CAWSILPSGQSGYTF TGTGCCTGGAGTATATTACCCTCTGGACAGTCTGGCTACACCTTC
few TRBJ1-5 TRBV27 NA CASSPWTDSNQPQHF TGTGCCAGCAGTCCCTGGACCGATAGCAATCAGCCCCAGCATTTT
NA TRBJ2-5 TRBV6-5 NA CASSYNSVGGETQYF TGTGCCAGCAGTTATAATTCCGTTGGGGGAGAGACCCAGTACTTC
NA TRBJ2-1 TRBV6-1 NA CASRPGPADDEQFF TGTGCCAGCAGACCGGGCCCCGCGGACGATGAGCAGTTCTTC
NA TRBJ2-7 TRBV10-3 NA CASSVVTGVTYEQYF TGTGCCTCATCGGTCGTCACGGGTGTAACCTACGAGCAGTACTTC
few TRBJ2-7 TRBV7-3 TRBD1 CASSSSRDSETYEQYF TGTGCCAGCAGCTCCTCCCGGGACAGTGAGACCTACGAGCAGTACTTC
NA TRBJ1-3 TRBV11-2 NA CASSLGVRGTRSGNTIYF TGTGCCAGCAGCTTAGGGGTCCGGGGGACACGCTCTGGAAACACCATATATTTT
NA TRBJ1-1 TRBV11-2 NA CASSLTGTGTEAFF TGTGCCAGCAGCTTAACAGGGACGGGGACTGAAGCTTTCTTT
NA TRBJ2-2 TRBV9 NA CASSVVAGGTGELFF TGTGCCAGCAGCGTAGTGGCAGGGGGGACCGGGGAGCTGTTTTTT
NA TRBJ1-1 TRBV28 NA CASSLRQGTHTEAFF TGTGCCAGCAGTTTGCGTCAGGGTACGCACACTGAAGCTTTCTTT
NA TRBJ1-5 TRBV10-1 TRBD1 CASSDPGGGGNQPQHF TGCGCCAGCAGTGATCCAGGGGGCGGCGGCAATCAGCCCCAGCATTTT
NA TRBJ2-7 TRBV2 TRBD2 CASSASGGIYSYEQYF TGTGCCAGCAGTGCATCGGGAGGCATCTACTCCTACGAGCAGTACTTC